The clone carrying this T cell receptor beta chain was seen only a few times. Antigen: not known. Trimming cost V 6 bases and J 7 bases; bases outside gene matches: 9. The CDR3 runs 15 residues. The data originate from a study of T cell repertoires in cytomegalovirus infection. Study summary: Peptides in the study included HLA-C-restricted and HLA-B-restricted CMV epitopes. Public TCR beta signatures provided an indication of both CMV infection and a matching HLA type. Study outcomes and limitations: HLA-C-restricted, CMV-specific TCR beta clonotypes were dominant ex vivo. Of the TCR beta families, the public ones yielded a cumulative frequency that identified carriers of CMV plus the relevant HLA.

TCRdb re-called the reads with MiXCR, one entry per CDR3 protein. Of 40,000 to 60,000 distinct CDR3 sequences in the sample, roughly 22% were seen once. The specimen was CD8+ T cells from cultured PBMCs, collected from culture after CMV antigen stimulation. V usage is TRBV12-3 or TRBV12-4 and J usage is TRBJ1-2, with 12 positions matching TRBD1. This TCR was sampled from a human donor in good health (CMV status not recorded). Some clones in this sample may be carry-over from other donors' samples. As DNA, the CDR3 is TGTGCCAGCAGGGGGACAGGGGGCGGCCTAGGTGGCTACACCTTC. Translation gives CASRGTGGGLGGYTF.